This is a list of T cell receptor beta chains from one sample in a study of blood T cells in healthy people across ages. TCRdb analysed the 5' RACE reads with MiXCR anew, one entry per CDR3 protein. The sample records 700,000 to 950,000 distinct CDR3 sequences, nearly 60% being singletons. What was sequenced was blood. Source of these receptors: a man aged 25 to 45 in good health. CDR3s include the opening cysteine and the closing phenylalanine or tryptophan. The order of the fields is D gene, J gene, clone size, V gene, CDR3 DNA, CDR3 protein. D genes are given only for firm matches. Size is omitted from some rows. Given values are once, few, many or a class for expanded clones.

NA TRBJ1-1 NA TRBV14 TGTGCCAGCAGCCAATTCCTCAGCACTGAAGCTTTCTTT CASSQFLSTEAFF
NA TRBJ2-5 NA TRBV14 TGTGCCAGCAGCCAAGGTGTCAGGGCCCAAGAGACCCAGTACTTC CASSQGVRAQETQYF
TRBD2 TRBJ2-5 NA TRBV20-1 TGCAGTGCTCCAATAGCGGGAGAGCGAGAGACCCAGTACTTC CSAPIAGERETQYF
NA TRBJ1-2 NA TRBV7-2 TGTGCCAGCAGCTGGTTACGGTCCTATGGCTACACCTTC CASSWLRSYGYTF
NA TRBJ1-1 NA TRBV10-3 TGTGCCATCAGTGGCACAGGAGAAGCTTTCTTT CAISGTGEAFF
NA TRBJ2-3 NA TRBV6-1 TGTGCCAGCGGACCTGGCGGGACCGTCACAGATACGCAGTATTTT CASGPGGTVTDTQYF
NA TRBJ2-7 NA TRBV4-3 TGCGCCAGCAGCCAAGAATCCCGGGACTACGAGCAGTACTTC CASSQESRDYEQYF
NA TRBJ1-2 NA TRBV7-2 TGTGCCAGCAGCTTTGGGGTATACGGCTACACCTTC CASSFGVYGYTF
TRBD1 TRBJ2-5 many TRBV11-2 TGTGCCAGCAGCTTGGACAGGGGTCGGGAGACCCAGTACTTC CASSLDRGRETQYF
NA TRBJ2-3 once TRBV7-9 TGTGCCAGCAGTTCCGAAGGGCAATCAGATACGCAGTATTTT CASSSEGQSDTQYF
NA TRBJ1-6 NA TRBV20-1 TGCAGTGCTTATACAACCGGGTCAGTCAATTCACCCCTCCACTTT CSAYTTGSVNSPLHF
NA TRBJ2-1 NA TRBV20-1 TGCAGTGCTAGGGAATCCTACAATGAGCAGTTCTTC CSARESYNEQFF
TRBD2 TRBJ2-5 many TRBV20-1 TGCAGTGCGAGACGGGGGGGAGAGACCCAGTACTTC CSARRGGETQYF
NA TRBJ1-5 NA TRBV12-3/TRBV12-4 TGTGCCAGCAGTTATAGTCCGGATCAGCCCCAGCATTTT CASSYSPDQPQHF
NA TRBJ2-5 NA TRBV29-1 TGCAGCGTTGTTGGGGGAGCGCCGTACTTC CSVVGGAPYF
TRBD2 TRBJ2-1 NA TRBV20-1 TGCAGTGCTAGTGGACTGAGGCTAGCGGACCGCTACAATGAGCAGTTCTTC CSASGLRLADRYNEQFF
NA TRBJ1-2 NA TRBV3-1 TGTGCCAGCAGCCAAGTTATGGAAAGTCATGGCTACACCTTC CASSQVMESHGYTF
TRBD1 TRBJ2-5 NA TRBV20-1 TGCAGTGCTAGAGACTTACAGGGGGAAGAGCTGGAGACCCAGTACTTC CSARDLQGEELETQYF
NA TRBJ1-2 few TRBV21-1 TGTGCCAGCAGCAAAGGATGGCGTCAGGGACCCAAGAACTATGGCTACACCTTC CASSKGWRQGPKNYGYTF
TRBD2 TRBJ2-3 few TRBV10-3 TGTGCCATCAGGGCCCCCGGGACTAGCGGGATACCGACAGATACGCAGTATTTT CAIRAPGTSGIPTDTQYF
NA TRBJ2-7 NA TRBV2 TGTGCCAGCAGTGAAAGGGGCGAATTGGACGAGCAGTACTTC CASSERGELDEQYF
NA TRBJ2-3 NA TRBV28 TGTGCCAGCAGCCAGTTCAAGTATACGCAGTATTTT CASSQFKYTQYF
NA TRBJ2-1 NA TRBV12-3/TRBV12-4 TGTGCCAGCAGCGTCAGTGGATATGAGCAGTTCTTC CASSVSGYEQFF
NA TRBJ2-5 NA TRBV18 TGTACCAGCTCACCACTCTACACGTGGGAGACCCAGTACTTC CTSSPLYTWETQYF
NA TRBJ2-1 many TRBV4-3 TGCGCCAGCAGCCAAGAAGGTGGGAATGAGCAGTTCTTC CASSQEGGNEQFF
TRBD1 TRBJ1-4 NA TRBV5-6 TGTGCCAGCACCTACTTCGACAGGGGAGACGAAAAACTGTTTTTT CASTYFDRGDEKLFF
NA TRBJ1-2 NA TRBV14 TGTGCCAGCAGCAGGGCCGCTGGTTATGGCTACACCTTC CASSRAAGYGYTF
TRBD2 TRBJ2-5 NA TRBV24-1 TGTGCCACCAGTGCGCCGGGGGGAAGGGAGACCCAGTACTTC CATSAPGGRETQYF
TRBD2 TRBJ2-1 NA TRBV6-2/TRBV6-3 TGTGCCAGCAGTTACCCTTGGGTAGCGGGAGGGTATGAGCAGTTCTTC CASSYPWVAGGYEQFF
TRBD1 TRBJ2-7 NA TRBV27 TGTGCCAGCAGTTCCGGGACAGGGAACTACGAGCAGTACTTC CASSSGTGNYEQYF
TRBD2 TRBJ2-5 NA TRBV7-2 TGTGCCAGCAGCTTACGGCTAGCGGGGGGGGCAGGAGAGACCCAGTACTTC CASSLRLAGGAGETQYF
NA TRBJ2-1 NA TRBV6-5 TGTGCCAGCAGTTACTCGGAGGGGGCAGGTTACAATGAGCAGTTCTTC CASSYSEGAGYNEQFF
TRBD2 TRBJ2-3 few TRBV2 TGTGCCGTTGGGGGACTAGCGGAAGATACGCAGTATTTT CAVGGLAEDTQYF
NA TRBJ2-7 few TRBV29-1 TGCAGCGTTGTATCAGGGTACGAGCAGTACTTC CSVVSGYEQYF
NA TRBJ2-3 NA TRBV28 TGTGCCAGCATACGAGAGTTTTCAGATACGCAGTATTTT CASIREFSDTQYF
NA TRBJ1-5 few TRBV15 TGTGCCACCAGCAGAGATCAGGGCAATCAGCCCCAGCATTTT CATSRDQGNQPQHF
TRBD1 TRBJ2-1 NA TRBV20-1 TGCAGTGTTGGTCGGACAGGGTTCTACAATGAGCAGTTCTTC CSVGRTGFYNEQFF
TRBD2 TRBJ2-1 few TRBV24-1 TGTGCCACCAGTTATTCTGCGGGAGGGTACAATGAGCAGTTCTTC CATSYSAGGYNEQFF